A selection of T cell receptor beta chains follows, all from one sample in a study of regulatory T cells in long-lasting Graves disease. TCRdb re-analysed the multiplex PCR reads in MiXCR, keeping a single row per CDR3 protein. The sample yields a few hundred thousand distinct CDR3 sequences, roughly 13% seen once. These same records also appear under a second study, on T cells in Graves' hyperthyroidism and ophthalmopathy.

Sequenced here: peripheral blood mononuclear cells (PBMCs), sampled at new diagnosis, from a patient treated with antithyroid drugs. The receptor set was obtained from a man between 25 and 39 years old with Graves disease. Both conserved end residues are part of each CDR3. The D gene is left open where the match is weak. Only some rows state a clone size, as once, few, many or a class for expanded clones.

v_call: TRBV20-1
d_call: -
cdr3_length: 16
clone_size: few
j_call: TRBJ2-3
cdr3_nt: TGCAGTGCTAGAGCTCTGTTGGGCACTAGCACAGATACGCAGTATTTT
cdr3_aa: CSARALLGTSTDTQYF

v_call: TRBV7-3
d_call: -
cdr3_length: 12
clone_size: many
j_call: TRBJ2-1
cdr3_nt: TGTGCCAGCAGCATAGCTTACAATGAGCAGTTCTTC
cdr3_aa: CASSIAYNEQFF

v_call: TRBV20-1
d_call: TRBD1
cdr3_length: 14
clone_size: many
j_call: TRBJ2-5
cdr3_nt: TGCAGTGCGTCGTACTCGACAGGGAAAGAGACCCAGTACTTC
cdr3_aa: CSASYSTGKETQYF

v_call: TRBV20-1
d_call: -
cdr3_length: 15
clone_size: -
j_call: TRBJ1-4
cdr3_nt: TGCAGTGCTAGGCCCCGGGGCCCCAGTCGGGAAAAACCGTTTTTT
cdr3_aa: CSARPRGPSREKPFF

v_call: TRBV3-1
d_call: TRBD2
cdr3_length: 16
clone_size: many
j_call: TRBJ2-1
cdr3_nt: TGTGCCAGCAGCCAAGGCCTAGCGGGAGCAAGGGGTGAGCAGTTCTTC
cdr3_aa: CASSQGLAGARGEQFF

v_call: TRBV6-5
d_call: -
cdr3_length: 16
clone_size: many
j_call: TRBJ1-2
cdr3_nt: TGTGCCAGCAGTTACTCGTGGGGACAAACCATCTATGGCTACACCTTC
cdr3_aa: CASSYSWGQTIYGYTF

v_call: TRBV5-1
d_call: -
cdr3_length: 16
clone_size: -
j_call: TRBJ2-6
cdr3_nt: TGCGCCAGTGAATCGACAGGCGGCTCTGGGGCCAACGTCCTGACTTTC
cdr3_aa: CASESTGGSGANVLTF

v_call: TRBV29-1
d_call: TRBD1
cdr3_length: 13
clone_size: many
j_call: TRBJ1-2
cdr3_nt: TGCAGCGTTGCAGACAGGGGGCTCTATGGCTACACCTTC
cdr3_aa: CSVADRGLYGYTF

v_call: TRBV5-6
d_call: -
cdr3_length: 12
clone_size: many
j_call: TRBJ1-1
cdr3_nt: TGTGCCAGCAGTTACGGACGGGGTGAAGCTTTCTTT
cdr3_aa: CASSYGRGEAFF

v_call: TRBV3-1
d_call: -
cdr3_length: 18
clone_size: many
j_call: TRBJ2-2
cdr3_nt: TGTGCCAGCAGCCAAGGGGGTCTAGGCAGGGTCCCCACCGGGGAGCTGTTTTTT
cdr3_aa: CASSQGGLGRVPTGELFF

v_call: TRBV7-9
d_call: TRBD1
cdr3_length: 15
clone_size: many
j_call: TRBJ2-7
cdr3_nt: TGTGCCAGCAGCTTAGTTGAGACAGGGGGTCGCGAGCAGTACTTC
cdr3_aa: CASSLVETGGREQYF

v_call: TRBV28
d_call: -
cdr3_length: 14
clone_size: many
j_call: TRBJ2-1
cdr3_nt: TGTGCCAGCAGTTTCTCCGGCTTCAACAATGAGCAGTTCTTC
cdr3_aa: CASSFSGFNNEQFF

v_call: TRBV3-1
d_call: -
cdr3_length: 12
clone_size: many
j_call: TRBJ2-7
cdr3_nt: TGTGCCAGCAGCCAAGGGACGGCGGAGCAGTACTTC
cdr3_aa: CASSQGTAEQYF

v_call: TRBV20-1
d_call: -
cdr3_length: 14
clone_size: many
j_call: TRBJ2-3
cdr3_nt: TGCAGTGCTAAGGAGGAAGGGATAACAGATACGCAGTATTTT
cdr3_aa: CSAKEEGITDTQYF